This entry lists 30 T cell receptor beta chains sequenced from one sample in a study of T cell responses to AZD1222 COVID-19 vaccine. The assay was immunoSEQ multiplex PCR, and TCRdb's table has in-frame clones only and misses some. The table records some 120,000 clones, 80% to 90% of them present only once. The source was peripheral blood, collected on day 0 of MenACWY control vaccination. These receptors came from an adult in good health.

The V call is TRBV19, the J call TRBJ1-5, with TRBD1 as a possible D gene (5 bases). V was clipped by 6 bases and J by 4 bases, with 19 bases between them. The germline V gene has CDR1 LNHDA and CDR2 SQIVND (reference sequence). The CDR3 totals 16 residues. CDR3 DNA sequence: TGTGCCAGTAGCACTCTTGGGACCTCTACTAATCAGCCCCAGCATTTT. Translation: CASSTLGTSTNQPQHF.

The V gene is TRBV19, the J gene TRBJ1-5, with TRBD1 matching over 7 bases. Germline lookup yields CDR1 LNHDA and CDR2 SQIVND (reference sequence). With 3 bases clipped from V and 0 bases from J, the junction kept 17 bases outside the gene matches. The CDR3 loop spans 20 amino acids. CDR3 sequence reads: CASSITMAPRTGISNQPQHF. CDR3 bases: TGTGCCAGTAGTATTACGATGGCACCTAGGACAGGTATTAGCAATCAGCCCCAGCATTTT.

This chain joins TRBV11-2 and TRBJ1-6; D not resolved. Germline CDR1 is SGHAT and CDR2 is FQNNGV. Trimming took 5 bases from V and 4 from J, leaving 3 bases between them. This CDR3 spans 12 amino acids. For the CDR3, the DNA is TGTGCCAGCAGCCCATATAATTCACCCCTCCACTTT. Amino acid sequence: CASSPYNSPLHF.

The chain joins TRBV28 to TRBJ1-2; D is unclear. Germline assignment: CDR1 MDHEN and CDR2 SYDVKM. The CDR3 runs 13 residues. Trimming took off 4 bases at V and 9 bases at J, with 15 bases between the two ends. CDR3 coding DNA: TGTGCCAGCAGTTCACGGACCGGGATGCGCTACACCTTC. This translates into CASSSRTGMRYTF.

The chain links TRBV14 to TRBJ2-7, with D possibly matching TRBD1 (6 bases). This CDR3 is built from 14 residues. Trimming stripped 5 bases from V and 2 bases from J, with 13 bases between. Germline CDR1 SGHDN, CDR2 FVKESK. CDR3 DNA sequence: TGTGCCAGCAGCAGTCAGGGGATGACCTACGAGCAGTACTTC. Protein: CASSSQGMTYEQYF.

The J gene is TRBJ1-1, the V gene TRBV7-2; D is uncertain. This CDR3 spans 15 amino acids. The V and J ends lost 1 base and 4 bases respectively, with 13 bases between them. Per the germline V gene, CDR1 is SGHTA and CDR2 is FQGNSA. Here the CDR3 reads CASSLGGPVGTEAFF. The CDR3 nucleotides are TGTGCCAGCAGCTTAGGTGGGCCGGTGGGCACTGAAGCTTTCTTT.

This clone appeared a single time. Compared with germline, one end of the junction differs, possibly owing to a read error. The gene calls are TRBV28 and TRBJ2-5; a weak D match, TRBD1 (6 bases). The CDR3 loop spans 13 amino acids. Germline V lookup: CDR1 MDHEN, CDR2 SYDVKM. The DNA for the CDR3 is TGTGCCAGCAGTACAGTAAATCCGGGACAAATTAACTTC. Translation: CASSTVNPGQINF.

The genes are TRBV4-2 and TRBJ1-2; 9 bases are a match to TRBD1. CDR3 length: 13 amino acids. The germline V gene encodes CDR1 LGHNA and CDR2 YNFKEQ. V trimming: 5 bases; J trimming: 8 bases; junction bases outside the gene matches: 6. DNA of the CDR3: TGTGCCAGCAGCTCTAGGACAGGGGACGGCTACACCTTC. Its translation is CASSSRTGDGYTF.

A few counts support this clone. The J gene is TRBJ1-6, the V gene TRBV19; D is unresolved. Germline V gene data show CDR1 as LNHDA and CDR2 as SQIVND (reference sequence). The CDR3 is 14 residues long. Trimming took off 2 bases at V and 7 bases at J, with 9 bases between the two ends. CDR3 protein: CASSIRTENSPLHF. The CDR3 nucleotides read TGTGCCAGTAGTATACGTACAGAGAATTCACCCCTCCACTTT.

This clone was seen a handful of times. The chain carries TRBV6-2 or TRBV6-3 and TRBJ1-1; no clear D gene. The germline V gene encodes CDR1 MNHEY and CDR2 SVGEGT. V lost 2 bases and J lost 0, with 16 bases in between. The CDR3 contains 17 residues. DNA for the CDR3: TGTGCCAGCAGTTACAGGGCAGTGTGGGGAGTGAACACTGAAGCTTTCTTT. Residues: CASSYRAVWGVNTEAFF.

The rearrangement uses TRBV19 and TRBJ2-7, with TRBD1 identical over 10 bases. Germline V gene sequence: CDR1 LNHDA, CDR2 SQIVND (reference sequence). Unmatched junction bases numbered 12, after V lost 8 bases and J lost 5 bases. There are 15 residues in the CDR3. DNA for the CDR3: TGTGCCAGTGGCCCCTTTGGGACAGGGGTCGACGAGCAGTACTTC. Its translation is CASGPFGTGVDEQYF.

The CDR3 DNA sequence: TGCGCCAGCAGCCAAGAAGGTCGGGGCACAGATACGCAGTATTTT. Its protein is CASSQEGRGTDTQYF. The chain recombines TRBV4-3 with TRBJ2-3; the D is unclear. V gave up 0 bases and J gave up 1 base, with 8 bases separating them. Germline loops: CDR1 LGHNA, CDR2 YSLEER. This CDR3 is built from 15 residues.

V gene TRBV7-2 combines with J gene TRBJ2-1, with 8 positions matching TRBD2. CDR3 length: 16 amino acids. Looked up from germline, CDR1 is SGHTA and CDR2 is FQGNSA. V dropped 5 bases and J dropped 9; count of bases not matched to a gene: 15. The CDR3 coding sequence is TGTGCCAGCAGCGAGATACGGGGGGGCCGCGGGATTGAGCAGTTCTTC. Translating it yields CASSEIRGGRGIEQFF.

This chain joins TRBV19 and TRBJ2-5; a weak D match, TRBD2 (5 bases). Between the trimmed V and J ends, which lost 6 bases and 4 bases, there was a span of 12 bases. The germline V gene has CDR1 LNHDA and CDR2 SQIVND (reference sequence). This CDR3 has 13 amino acids. CDR3 loop: CASRPEARETQYF. The CDR3 DNA follows: TGTGCCAGTAGACCGGAGGCAAGAGAGACCCAGTACTTC. The whole variable domain, remainder taken from reference TRBV19 and TRBJ2-5, is DGGITQSPKYLFRKEGQNVTLSCEQNLNHDAMYWYRQDPGQGLRLIYYSQIVNDFQKGDIAEGYSVSREKKESFPLTVTSAQKNPTAFYLCASRPEARETQYFGPGTRLLVL.

This chain links TRBV20-1 with TRBJ1-1; D not resolved. The CDR3 has 11 amino acids. The germline V gene has CDR1 DFQATT and CDR2 SNEGSKA (reference sequence). V lost 3 bases to trimming and J lost 5 bases, with 7 bases between them. The CDR3 region is CSASWHTEAFF. The CDR3 DNA sequence: TGCAGTGCTAGCTGGCATACTGAAGCTTTCTTT.

J is TRBJ2-6 and V is TRBV3-1 (or the pseudogene TRBV3-2), with 9 bases identical to TRBD2. CDR1 LGHDT and CDR2 YNNKEL come from the germline V gene (reference sequence). The CDR3 has 17 amino acids. V lost 3 bases, J lost 4 bases, and 7 bases stayed unmatched. This chain's CDR3 is CASSQGGLASGANVLTF. CDR3 in DNA: TGTGCCAGCAGCCAGGGGGGACTAGCTTCCGGGGCCAACGTCCTGACTTTC.

V and J are TRBV5-1 and TRBJ1-6, with D perhaps TRBD1 (6 bases). V was cut by 3 bases and J by 4 bases, with 11 bases left in between. The germline V gene has CDR1 SGHRS and CDR2 YFSETQ. CDR3 length: 15 amino acids. For the CDR3, the DNA is TGCGCCAGCAGCTCGGGGGCCCAGTATAATTCACCCCTCCACTTT. Translating gives CASSSGAQYNSPLHF.

The rearrangement links TRBV23-1 to TRBJ1-5; 7 bases line up with TRBD1. TRBV23-1 is an open reading frame whose function is uncertain. CDR3 length equals 17 residues. J was trimmed by 4 bases and V by 8 bases; bases with no gene match: 17. As DNA, the CDR3 is TGCGCCAGCTTATCCCCCTCCCCAGGGGGGCGGAATCAGCCCCAGCATTTT. This gives the protein CASLSPSPGGRNQPQHF.

This chain joins TRBV7-2 and TRBJ1-4; D is unresolved. The V end was cut by 2 bases, the J end by 7 bases, with 8 bases between. The germline gives CDR1 SGHTA, CDR2 FQGNSA. The CDR3 covers 13 residues. As DNA, the CDR3 is TGTGCCAGCAGCTTACAACTGGGTGAAAAACTGTTTTTT. Amino acid sequence: CASSLQLGEKLFF.

CDR3 sequence: CASSRKTGSDWGTEAFF. The DNA of the CDR3 is TGTGCCAGCAGCCGAAAAACTGGAAGCGATTGGGGCACTGAAGCTTTCTTT. This chain uses TRBV7-9 with TRBJ1-1; D remains unclear. The germline V gene has CDR1 SEHNR and CDR2 FQNEAQ (reference sequence). The CDR3 length is 17 residues. The V and J ends lost 5 bases and 4 bases respectively, with 23 bases between them.

V is TRBV6-2 or TRBV6-3 and J is TRBJ2-6, with no clear D. The V and J ends lost 2 bases and 2 bases respectively, with 10 bases between them. CDR1 is MNHEY and CDR2 is SVGEGT in the germline V gene. The CDR3 runs 16 residues. This chain's CDR3 is CASSYGLLTGANVLTF. Here the CDR3 DNA reads TGTGCCAGCAGTTACGGGCTTCTAACTGGGGCCAACGTCCTGACTTTC.

The rearrangement joins TRBV12-3 or TRBV12-4 to TRBJ1-2; TRBD1 agrees at 7 bases. V lost 6 bases to trimming and J lost 5 bases; unmatched junction nucleotides: 6. The CDR3 has 13 residues. CDR3 in amino acids: CASSPQGTYGYTF. CDR3 nucleotide sequence: TGTGCCAGCAGCCCACAGGGGACTTATGGCTACACCTTC.

This clone was observed a handful of times. The chain joins TRBV6-2 or TRBV6-3 to TRBJ2-3, with a possible D match to TRBD1 (6 bases). This CDR3 region has 16 residues. The V end was cut by 0 bases, the J end by 5 bases, with 15 bases between. Germline lookup yields CDR1 MNHEY and CDR2 SVGEGT. Here the CDR3 reads CASSYSTGMGRDTQYF. CDR3 bases: TGTGCCAGCAGTTACTCGACAGGCATGGGGAGAGATACGCAGTATTTT.

The chain carries TRBV9 and TRBJ1-4; a possible D gene is TRBD1 (5 bases). Trimming removed 3 bases at V and 8 bases at J, with 17 bases between. This CDR3 spans 15 amino acids. The germline CDR1 and CDR2 sequences are SGDLS and YYNGEE. The chain's CDR3 is CASSAFGGSGEKLFF. Here the CDR3 DNA reads TGTGCCAGCAGCGCCTTTGGGGGAAGTGGCGAAAAACTGTTTTTT.

The chain has TRBV9 and TRBJ2-3; D perhaps matches TRBD2 (6 bases). The CDR3 is made up of 15 amino acids. Germline assignment: CDR1 SGDLS and CDR2 YYNGEE. Trimming pared 4 bases from V and 0 bases from J, leaving 12 bases between. CDR3 sequence reads: CASSPSGSSTDTQYF. As DNA, the CDR3 is TGTGCCAGCAGCCCGAGCGGGTCTAGCACAGATACGCAGTATTTT. Looking up the rest from reference TRBV9 and TRBJ2-3 gives the full variable domain: DSGVTQTPKHLITATGQRVTLRCSPRSGDLSVYWYQQSLDQGLQFLIQYYNGEERAKGNILERFSAQQFPDLHSELNLSSLELGDSALYFCASSPSGSSTDTQYFGPGTRLTVL.

V usage is TRBV29-1 and J usage is TRBJ2-1, with D maybe TRBD2 (6 bases). Trimming stripped 6 bases from V and 10 bases from J, with 16 bases between. CDR3 size: 12 residues. The germline CDR1 and CDR2 sequences are SQVTM and ANQGSEA. The CDR3 coding sequence is TGCAGCGTGGCCCACCCGGGGAGGGAGCAGTTCTTC. Amino acid sequence: CSVAHPGREQFF.

The rearrangement joins TRBV5-1 to TRBJ1-3; perhaps TRBD1 as D (6 bases). This CDR3 comprises 17 residues. Trimming left V 4 bases short and J 1 base short, with 18 bases between. The germline gives CDR1 SGHRS, CDR2 YFSETQ. CDR3 DNA: TGCGCCAGCAGCCAGGGGTTGCAGGTCGGGTCTGGAAACACCATATATTTT. It is translated as CASSQGLQVGSGNTIYF.

The CDR3 reads CASSLAPADRLSYGYTF. The CDR3 nucleotides are TGTGCCAGCAGCTTGGCCCCGGCGGACAGACTCTCCTATGGCTACACCTTC. This chain links TRBV5-5 with TRBJ1-2; possibly TRBD1 for D (6 bases). Per the germline V gene, CDR1 is SGHKS and CDR2 is YYEKEE (reference sequence). V was clipped by 0 bases and J by 4 bases, with 19 bases between them. The CDR3 consists of 17 residues.

The chain has TRBV28 and TRBJ1-6; TRBD1 might be the D (6 bases). Per germline, CDR1 MDHEN and CDR2 SYDVKM. The V end lost 6 bases, the J end lost 6 bases, and 15 bases lay between the germline ends. This CDR3 is built from 15 residues. In DNA form, the CDR3 reads TGTGCCAGCAGCTCGCTCAGGGGAATTAATTCACCCCTCCACTTT. This sequence encodes CASSSLRGINSPLHF.

The CDR3: CASSQGAPDYGYTF. The CDR3 bases are TGTGCCAGCAGCCAGGGGGCGCCGGACTATGGCTACACCTTC. The chain recombines TRBV6-6 with TRBJ1-2; 8 bases match TRBD1. This CDR3 comprises 14 residues. V lost 6 bases, J lost 3 bases, and 6 bases stayed unmatched. CDR1 MNHNY and CDR2 SVGAGI come from the germline V gene (reference sequence).